This T cell receptor beta chain derives from a study of beta chain features in type 1 diabetes. Study observations and caveats: For patients, the naive, central memory and Treg TCRB repertoires appeared more alike than for healthy donors.

This clone occurred a few times. Its target is not known. Every bit of the isolated RNA underwent reverse transcription, so sequencing read expressed TCRB transcripts. The table came from immunoSEQ multiplex PCR; TCRdb's copy has only in-frame clones and leaves some out. The profile shows about 330,000 clones, approximately 10% of them singletons. Naive, central memory, regulatory and stem cell-like memory cells within the CD4+ compartment were sorted using CD45RO/CCR7/CD25/CD127/CD95/CD27. The receptor's source is a woman aged 25 to 45 in good health. Sequenced: naive CD4+ T cells from blood.

CDR3 nucleotides: TGTGCCAGCAGTTCCCCCCGGACAGGGCGAGGGGAGACCCAGTACTTC. Protein: CASSSPRTGRGETQYF. The chain carries TRBV28 and TRBJ2-5, with 8 bases aligning to TRBD1. J gave up 5 bases and V 4 bases, and 12 bases lay outside the gene matches. Germline-derived CDR1 and CDR2 are MDHEN and SYDVKM. The length of the CDR3 is 16 residues.